This TCR beta chain was sequenced in a study of T cells after yellow fever vaccination. TCRdb independently ran MiXCR on the 5' RACE reads; one entry per CDR3 protein. The table records about 96,000 distinct CDR3 sequences, approximately 9% of them present only once. This clonotype has only a few counts. Germline lookup yields CDR1 MNHEY and CDR2 SVGAGI. V gave up 6 bases and J gave up 4 bases, with 9 bases separating them. This CDR3 has 12 residues. General study points: Once the booster was given, most primary-vaccination clones reappeared, at about 96% for CD4 and more than 85% for CD8. A small share of clonotypes appeared in both CD4 and CD8 compartments.

The TCR sequence derives from a man in his late teens or twenties who received the YFV17D yellow fever vaccine. The sequencing here drew on CD8+ T cells not binding an NS4B(214-222) dextramer, sorted from PBMCs, taken roughly 14 days after the first yellow fever vaccination. The chain recombines TRBV6-5 with TRBJ1-1, with D hard to call. CDR3 sequence reads: CASRQSGTEAFF. DNA of the CDR3: TGTGCCAGCAGGCAATCCGGCACTGAAGCTTTCTTT.